This passage covers 24 T cell receptor beta chains from one sample sequenced in a study of cytomegalovirus exposure and HLA in healthy donors. The primer mix had 60 Vbeta and 13 Jbeta primers. The assay was immunoSEQ multiplex PCR, and TCRdb's table has in-frame clones only and misses some. Of about 84,000 clones detected, more than 70% appear once; the ten largest clones hold around 2.7%. Sequencing was carried out using PBMCs. Every receptor here comes from a male donor in good health and CMV-seropositive.

This chain joins TRBV4-1 and TRBJ2-1, with unresolved D. Trimming cost V 0 bases and J 9 bases, with 9 bases left between them. From germline, CDR1 is MGHRA and CDR2 YSYEKL. The CDR3 totals 13 residues. DNA for the CDR3: TGCGCCAGCAGCCAAGATATTCGGTCTGAGCAGTTCTTC. Translation: CASSQDIRSEQFF.

This sequence joins TRBV6-1 and TRBJ1-1, with D maybe TRBD1 (5 bases). Germline V gene lookup returns CDR1 MNHNS and CDR2 SASEGT. The CDR3 covers 15 residues. Trimming cost V 4 bases and J 1 base, with 13 bases left between them. CDR3: CASSGRDLGNTEAFF. DNA of the CDR3: TGTGCCAGCAGTGGCAGGGATCTTGGGAACACTGAAGCTTTCTTT.

This clone was counted a few times. The chain employs TRBV15 and TRBJ2-7; 9 nucleotides align to TRBD1. V was pared by 5 bases and J by 4 bases, with 9 bases of the junction left unmatched. The CDR3 has 15 amino acids. CDR1 and CDR2 from the germline V gene are LNHNV and YYDKDF (reference sequence). The CDR3 nucleotides are TGTGCCACCAGCGGTACAAACAGGGGGCGGTACGAGCAGTACTTC. This codes for CATSGTNRGRYEQYF.

This clone was counted a single time. The rearrangement links TRBV21-1 to TRBJ2-5; the D segment call TRBD2 is taken from the table without a DNA check. TRBV21-1 has pseudogene status. This CDR3 contains 16 residues. The CDR3 region has the DNA TGTGCCAGCAGCAAGAGGTCTAGCGGGAGTAAAGAGACCCAGTACTTC. Translated, it gives CASSKRSSGSKETQYF.

V gene TRBV7-2 combines with J gene TRBJ2-7, with D possibly matching TRBD1 (5 bases). The V end lost 5 bases, the J end lost 1 base, and 15 bases lay between the germline ends. This CDR3 has 15 residues. Germline assignment: CDR1 SGHTA and CDR2 FQGNSA. CDR3 DNA sequence: TGTGCCAGCAGCGACAGATCCCTAGTTTCCTACGAGCAGTACTTC. It translates to CASSDRSLVSYEQYF.

This chain uses TRBV28 with TRBJ1-1; D not resolved. This CDR3 is built from 14 residues. Germline lookup yields CDR1 MDHEN and CDR2 SYDVKM. V was pared by 7 bases and J by 6 bases, with 18 bases between. The CDR3 here is CASTPLGRRAEAFF. The DNA for the CDR3 is TGTGCCAGCACCCCATTAGGGAGGAGGGCTGAAGCTTTCTTT.

V and J are TRBV9 and TRBJ2-5; D possibly corresponds to TRBD2 (6 bases). V was cut by 0 bases and J by 5 bases, with 14 bases left in between. The germline V gene has CDR1 SGDLS and CDR2 YYNGEE. The CDR3 is 15 amino acids. The CDR3 region is CASSVGLVSFETQYF. The CDR3 coding sequence is TGTGCCAGCAGCGTAGGACTAGTATCCTTTGAGACCCAGTACTTC.

The rearrangement joins TRBV6-4 to TRBJ1-1, with D possibly being TRBD1 (5 bases). The CDR3 extends over 14 amino acids. Trimming took 6 bases from V and 1 from J, leaving 12 bases between them. CDR1 and CDR2 (germline): MRHNA, SNTAGT. CDR3 coding DNA: TGTGCCAGCAGGACAGACTTCGGGAACACTGAAGCTTTCTTT. Its translation is CASRTDFGNTEAFF.

The chain links TRBV18 to TRBJ1-4, with D perhaps matching TRBD1 (6 bases). Trimming took 3 bases from V and 4 from J, leaving 12 bases between them. This CDR3 is built from 15 residues. The germline gives CDR1 KGHSH, CDR2 LQKENI. CDR3 coding DNA: TGTGCCAGCTCACCGGACAGCCCCTATAATGAAAAACTGTTTTTT. Amino acid sequence: CASSPDSPYNEKLFF.

The chain combines TRBV11-1 with TRBJ2-1; a possible D gene is TRBD1 (5 bases). Trimming stripped 5 bases from V and 10 bases from J, with 18 bases between. The length of the CDR3 is 14 residues. The germline V gene has CDR1 SGHAT and CDR2 FQDESV (reference sequence). Here the CDR3 DNA reads TGTGCCAGCAGCGGATACTTAGACAGCCCCGAGCAGTTCTTC. It is translated as CASSGYLDSPEQFF.

The rearrangement uses TRBV7-2 and TRBJ1-2; TRBD1 aligns across 10 bases. The CDR3 runs to 15 residues. Germline V gene data show CDR1 as SGHTA and CDR2 as FQGNSA. V shed 3 bases and J 8 bases; nucleotides not matched to a gene: 9. The CDR3 bases are TGTGCCAGCAGCTTCCCAGACAGGGGGCACAGGGGCTACACCTTC. As protein: CASSFPDRGHRGYTF.

The chain couples TRBV2 to TRBJ1-1; the D gene is possibly TRBD1 (6 bases). CDR1 and CDR2 (germline): SNHLY, FYNNEI. Trimming shortened V by 3 bases and J by 5 bases, and 10 bases separated the two germline ends. This CDR3 is built from 13 residues. DNA of the CDR3: TGTGCCAGCAGTGACCAGGGGTGGACTGAAGCTTTCTTT. It specifies CASSDQGWTEAFF.

The V and J genes are TRBV15 and TRBJ2-7; possibly TRBD2 for D (6 bases). The CDR3 loop spans 15 amino acids. Germline V gene lookup returns CDR1 LNHNV and CDR2 YYDKDF (reference sequence). Trimming pared 3 bases from V and 0 bases from J, leaving 12 bases between. CDR3 loop: CATSRVRGSSYEQYF. CDR3 DNA sequence: TGTGCCACCAGCAGGGTACGGGGGAGCTCCTACGAGCAGTACTTC.

This chain links TRBV5-1 with TRBJ2-3; 10 nucleotides agree with TRBD2. This CDR3 has 15 residues. The J segment lost 1 base and the V segment lost 3 bases, leaving 2 bases of the junction unmatched. The germline V gene encodes CDR1 SGHRS and CDR2 YFSETQ. CDR3 bases: TGCGCCAGCAGCTCGACTAGCGGGCGCACAGATACGCAGTATTTT. Protein product: CASSSTSGRTDTQYF.

The chain carries TRBV9 and TRBJ1-4; D not certain. The CDR3 covers 17 residues. Trimming cost V 2 bases and J 5 bases, with 19 bases left between them. Germline V gives CDR1 SGDLS, CDR2 YYNGEE. This chain's CDR3 is CASSVRPTRGGNEKLFF. CDR3 in DNA: TGTGCCAGCAGCGTGAGACCTACTCGGGGTGGGAATGAAAAACTGTTTTTT.

The chain is built from TRBV7-3 and TRBJ2-1, with D maybe TRBD2 (5 bases). The CDR3 sequence is 15 residues long. The germline gives CDR1 SGHTA, CDR2 FQGTGA. With 5 bases removed from V and 0 bases from J, the gap between germline ends came to 11 bases. The CDR3 reads CASSPDSNSYNEQFF. As DNA, the CDR3 is TGTGCCAGCAGCCCGGACTCAAACTCCTACAATGAGCAGTTCTTC.

The CDR3 DNA sequence: TGCGCCAGCAGCTACCCCGGGGGTATCGACTACACCTTC. Residues: CASSYPGGIDYTF. V usage is TRBV5-1 and J usage is TRBJ1-2; D is perhaps TRBD1 (5 bases). The CDR3 consists of 13 residues. The V and J ends lost 3 bases and 10 bases respectively, with 16 bases between them. The germline V gene encodes CDR1 SGHRS and CDR2 YFSETQ.

This clone was observed a single time. This chain connects TRBV19 to TRBJ2-1; D gene ambiguous. Germline CDR1 and CDR2: LNHDA and SQIVND (reference sequence). The V gene lost 6 bases and the J gene lost 6 bases, with 12 bases spanning the gap. The CDR3 consists of 13 residues. The CDR3 spells CASRGDQVNEQFF. The CDR3 DNA reads TGTGCCAGTAGGGGCGATCAGGTCAATGAGCAGTTCTTC.

This clone was found a few times. V gene TRBV6-6 combines with J gene TRBJ2-7; no reliable D call. Germline V lookup: CDR1 MNHNY, CDR2 SVGAGI (reference sequence). The CDR3 has 15 residues. Trimming removed 7 bases at V and 1 base at J, with 17 bases between. CDR3 sequence reads: CASTISPLSSYEQYF. Written as DNA, the CDR3 is TGTGCCAGCACCATAAGCCCCCTATCTTCCTACGAGCAGTACTTC.

This clone was detected a few times. V is TRBV5-1 and J is TRBJ1-2, with TRBD1 matching over 8 bases. Germline V gene sequence: CDR1 SGHRS, CDR2 YFSETQ. This CDR3 comprises 13 residues. The V and J ends lost 4 bases and 5 bases, in that order; junction bases with no gene match: 4. CDR3 amino acids: CASSPDRVYGYTF. The CDR3 DNA is TGCGCCAGCAGCCCGGACAGGGTGTATGGCTACACCTTC. Full variable domain (outside the CDR3, taken from reference TRBV5-1 and TRBJ1-2): KAGVTQTPRYLIKTRGQQVTLSCSPISGHRSVSWYQQTPGQGLQFLFEYFSETQRNKGNFPGRFSGRQFSNSRSEMNVSTLELGDSALYLCASSPDRVYGYTFGSGTRLTVV.

J is TRBJ1-1 and V is TRBV5-1; maybe TRBD1 (6 bases). CDR3 length: 14 residues. Trimming pared 3 bases from V and 5 bases from J, leaving 14 bases between. CDR1 and CDR2 (germline): SGHRS, YFSETQ. The chain's CDR3 is CASSWGGARTEAFF. CDR3 nucleotides: TGCGCCAGCAGCTGGGGGGGGGCGAGAACTGAAGCTTTCTTT.

The chain is built from TRBV7-2 and TRBJ2-7; tentatively, D is TRBD2 (7 bases). The germline V gene has CDR1 SGHTA and CDR2 FQGNSA. The V and J ends lost 5 bases and 2 bases respectively, with 16 bases between them. The CDR3 contains 15 residues. The CDR3 sequence is CASSAGLGGTYEQYF. CDR3 in DNA: TGTGCCAGCAGCGCCGGACTAGGGGGAACCTACGAGCAGTACTTC.

The chain combines TRBV4-1 with TRBJ2-2; D might be TRBD1 (5 bases). V lost 0 bases and J lost 0, with 11 bases in between. CDR1 MGHRA and CDR2 YSYEKL come from the germline V gene. CDR3 length equals 17 residues. The CDR3 sequence is CASSQDSSRANTGELFF. The CDR3 nucleotides read TGCGCCAGCAGCCAAGACTCGTCCAGGGCGAACACCGGGGAGCTGTTTTTT.

This sequence joins TRBV5-1 and TRBJ2-5; 9 bases align to TRBD2. The tail of the sequence fits TRBJ2-7 better, so the J call may be wrong. CDR3 length: 16 residues. Looked up from germline, CDR1 is SGHRS and CDR2 is YFSETQ. CDR3 region: CASSFLSSGNSYEQYF. In DNA form, the CDR3 reads TGCGCCAGCAGCTTCTTATCTAGCGGGAACTCCTACGAGCAGTACTTC.